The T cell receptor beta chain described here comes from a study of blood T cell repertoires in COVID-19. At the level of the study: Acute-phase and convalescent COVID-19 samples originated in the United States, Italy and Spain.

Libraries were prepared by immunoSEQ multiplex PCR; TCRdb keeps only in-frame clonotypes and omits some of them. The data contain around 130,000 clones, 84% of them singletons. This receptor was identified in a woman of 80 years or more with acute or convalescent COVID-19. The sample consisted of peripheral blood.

CDR3 loop: CAWSAGGRSNYGYTF. The CDR3 nucleotides are TGTGCCTGGAGCGCGGGGGGGCGCTCCAACTATGGCTACACCTTC. The chain couples TRBV30 to TRBJ1-2, with D possibly TRBD1 on 6 matching bases. V lost 3 bases to trimming and J lost 2 bases, with 16 bases between them. The length of the CDR3 is 15 residues. Germline lookup yields CDR1 GTSNPN and CDR2 SVGIG (reference sequence).